Listed below are T cell receptor beta chains from one sample, sequenced in a study of regulatory dendritic cells for organ transplantation. Sequencing used immunoSEQ multiplex PCR; TCRdb keeps in-frame clones, though not all of them. The table includes about 38,000 clones, about 89% detected once. Specimen: naive CD8+ T cells from blood. The origin of the receptors is a human donor in good health. Each CDR3 is given with its conserved first and last residue. D genes are given only for firm matches. Expanded clones get a size class; other rows say once, few or many, or leave the size out.

j_call	v_call	clone_size	d_call	cdr3_aa	cdr3_nt
TRBJ1-2	TRBV19	.	.	CASQRDYGYTF	TGTGCCAGTCAAAGGGACTATGGCTACACCTTC
TRBJ1-1	TRBV2	.	TRBD1	CASPLTGTGLLRDTEAFF	TGTGCCAGCCCTTTAACAGGGACAGGGCTATTGAGGGACACTGAAGCTTTCTTT
TRBJ1-3	TRBV9	.	TRBD1	CASSVAETGTGNTIYF	TGTGCCAGCAGCGTAGCCGAGACAGGGACTGGAAACACCATATATTTT
TRBJ2-7	TRBV7-8	.	TRBD1	CASSADPGQGGHEQYF	TGTGCCAGCAGCGCGGACCCGGGACAGGGGGGCCACGAGCAGTACTTC
TRBJ1-1	TRBV7-9	.	.	CASSFGQTEAFF	TGTGCCAGCAGCTTCGGGCAGACTGAAGCTTTCTTT
TRBJ2-3	TRBV27	.	.	CASSLFSGGVTDTQYF	TGTGCCAGCAGTTTATTTTCCGGGGGAGTCACAGATACGCAGTATTTT
TRBJ1-5	TRBV30	few	.	CAWSRGSNQPQHF	TGTGCCTGGAGTCGGGGGAGCAATCAGCCCCAGCATTTT
TRBJ2-5	TRBV9	.	TRBD2	CASSVATSGGLVQETQYF	TGTGCCAGCAGCGTAGCGACTAGCGGGGGGTTAGTACAAGAGACCCAGTACTTC
TRBJ2-1	TRBV27	.	.	CASSSIIGIDIHNEQFF	TGTGCCAGCAGTTCTATAATCGGGATTGACATTCACAATGAGCAGTTCTTC
TRBJ2-1	TRBV6-5	few	TRBD2	CASSLGTTYNEQFF	TGTGCCAGCAGCCTCGGGACTACTTACAATGAGCAGTTCTTC
TRBJ1-1	TRBV5-5	.	TRBD1	CASSRDSMNTEAFF	TGTGCCAGCAGCCGGGACAGTATGAACACTGAAGCTTTCTTT
TRBJ1-4	TRBV5-5	.	.	CASSLEAAAEKLFF	TGTGCCAGCAGCTTGGAGGCGGCTGCAGAAAAACTGTTTTTT
TRBJ2-5	TRBV6-1	.	.	CASSGGAWGSQETQYF	TGTGCCAGCAGTGGGGGGGCCTGGGGAAGTCAAGAGACCCAGTACTTC
TRBJ1-1	TRBV11-1	.	.	CASSPGTEAFF	TGTGCCAGCAGCCCTGGTACTGAAGCTTTCTTT
TRBJ2-7	TRBV28	.	TRBD1	CASSLFRTGGKYF	TGTGCCAGCAGTTTATTTCGGACAGGGGGGAAGTACTTC
TRBJ2-1	TRBV2	.	TRBD2	CASILLAGTPGGLF	TGTGCCAGCATTTTACTAGCGGGCACCCCGGGAGGTCTCTTC
TRBJ1-2	TRBV27	.	TRBD1	CASSLTRQGGGGYTF	TGTGCCAGCAGTTTAACCCGACAGGGAGGCGGTGGCTACACCTTC
TRBJ1-2	TRBV4-3	.	.	CASSQAEAAVDGYTF	TGCGCCAGCAGCCAAGCCGAGGCAGCCGTCGATGGCTACACCTTC
TRBJ2-5	TRBV6-5	.	TRBD2	CASSYTGLAKETQYF	TGTGCCAGCAGTTACACGGGACTAGCCAAAGAGACCCAGTACTTC
TRBJ1-1	TRBV4-1	.	.	CASSQGGTPRAFF	TGCGCCAGCAGCCAAGGGGGGACACCTCGGGCTTTCTTT
TRBJ2-2	TRBV9	.	.	CASSTNTGELFF	TGTGCCAGCAGTACGAACACCGGGGAGCTGTTTTTT
TRBJ1-4	TRBV4-3	.	.	CASSQDGFSSNEKLFF	TGCGCCAGCAGCCAAGATGGTTTTAGTTCTAATGAAAAACTGTTTTTT
TRBJ1-1	TRBV27	few	TRBD1	CASSLGTGLTEAFF	TGTGCCAGCAGTCTAGGGACAGGACTCACTGAAGCTTTCTTT
TRBJ2-7	TRBV7-8	.	.	CASSHRDNSRHEQYF	TGTGCCAGCAGCCACCGGGACAATTCTCGCCACGAGCAGTACTTC
TRBJ2-4	TRBV19	once	.	CATTDREAKNIQYF	TGTGCCACTACCGACAGAGAAGCCAAAAACATTCAGTACTTC
TRBJ2-3	TRBV4-3	.	.	CASSHLGLATDTQYF	TGCGCCAGCAGCCACCTCGGTTTGGCCACAGATACGCAGTATTTT
TRBJ2-5	TRBV7-7	.	.	CASSLVRGETQYF	TGTGCTAGCAGCTTAGTCAGGGGAGAGACCCAGTACTTC
TRBJ1-1	TRBV5-4	.	.	CASTINVGRGNTEAFF	TGTGCCAGCACCATAAATGTAGGCAGGGGGAACACTGAAGCTTTCTTT
TRBJ2-5	TRBV7-9	.	.	CASSRTQETQYF	TGTGCCAGCAGCCGGACACAAGAGACCCAGTACTTC
TRBJ2-7	TRBV5-6	once	TRBD1	CASSIAGTGPEQYF	TGTGCCAGCAGCATCGCCGGGACAGGGCCCGAGCAGTACTTC
TRBJ2-3	TRBV5-1	.	TRBD2	CASSLLGASGTDTQYF	TGCGCCAGCAGCTTGCTTGGGGCTAGCGGTACAGATACGCAGTATTTT
TRBJ1-1	TRBV7-6	.	TRBD1	CASSSRAGGTEAFF	TGTGCCAGCAGCTCGAGGGCAGGGGGTACTGAAGCTTTCTTT
TRBJ2-4	TRBV23-1	.	TRBD1	CASLGTGGHLFTKNIQYF	TGCGCCAGCCTCGGGACAGGGGGCCATCTCTTTACCAAAAACATTCAGTACTTC
TRBJ2-7	TRBV2	.	TRBD1	CASSQDRFYEQYF	TGTGCCAGCAGTCAGGACAGGTTCTACGAGCAGTACTTC
TRBJ2-7	TRBV19	.	TRBD2	CASSVAGNAYEQYF	TGTGCCAGTAGTGTAGCGGGTAACGCCTACGAGCAGTACTTC
TRBJ2-5	TRBV9	.	TRBD2	CASSASGRKTQYF	TGTGCCAGCAGCGCTAGCGGGAGAAAGACCCAGTACTTC
TRBJ2-1	TRBV9	.	TRBD2	CASSFSWAGGNYNEQFF	TGTGCCAGCAGCTTTTCCTGGGCGGGGGGGAACTACAATGAGCAGTTCTTC
TRBJ2-1	TRBV9	once	TRBD2	CASSSRLAGGDNEQFF	TGTGCCAGCAGCTCCAGACTAGCGGGGGGTGACAATGAGCAGTTCTTC
TRBJ1-2	TRBV4-1	.	.	CASSQENKYNYGYTF	TGCGCCAGCAGCCAAGAGAATAAATACAACTATGGCTACACCTTC
TRBJ2-7	TRBV15	once	.	CATSQEKTYEQYF	TGTGCCACCAGTCAGGAGAAGACCTACGAGCAGTACTTC
TRBJ2-7	TRBV19	.	.	CASSSRMAGLTYEQYF	TGTGCCAGTAGTTCTCGGATGGCAGGGTTAACCTACGAGCAGTACTTC
TRBJ1-1	TRBV6-6	.	TRBD1	CASSYPRTGGQTEAFF	TGTGCCAGCAGTTACCCGAGGACAGGGGGCCAGACTGAAGCTTTCTTT
TRBJ2-1	TRBV15	.	.	CATSRVGTVSFYNEQFF	TGTGCCACCAGCAGAGTAGGGACTGTTAGCTTCTACAATGAGCAGTTCTTC
TRBJ1-5	TRBV9	.	.	CASSVGGDRNQPQHF	TGTGCCAGCAGCGTAGGAGGGGATCGTAATCAGCCCCAGCATTTT
TRBJ2-4	TRBV7-2	.	TRBD2	CASSSLAGGENIQYF	TGTGCCAGCAGCTCGCTAGCGGGGGGTGAGAACATTCAGTACTTC
TRBJ2-5	TRBV13	.	.	CASSTRSVGGQETQYF	TGTGCCAGCAGCACCCGTTCTGTGGGGGGACAAGAGACCCAGTACTTC
TRBJ2-7	TRBV11-1	.	.	CASSSWPESSYEQYF	TGTGCCAGCAGCTCTTGGCCGGAGAGCTCCTACGAGCAGTACTTC
TRBJ2-7	TRBV6-5	.	.	CASSYSRLLSYEQYF	TGTGCCAGCAGTTACTCGAGACTTCTTTCCTACGAGCAGTACTTC
TRBJ2-3	TRBV15	.	TRBD2	CATEDTGGPDTQYF	TGTGCCACCGAAGATACGGGGGGACCAGATACGCAGTATTTT